The clone carrying this TCR beta chain was picked up many times. This record belongs to a study of T cells in Graves' hyperthyroidism and ophthalmopathy. From RNA transcripts, TCR beta CDR3 regions were amplified. Carried out on the TCR CDR3, a first-round RT-PCR used the HTBI primer set. TCRdb reprocessed the multiplex PCR reads via MiXCR and lists one record per CDR3 protein. The sample lists hundreds of thousands of distinct CDR3 sequences, roughly 15% seen once, with approximately 35% in the top ten. This TCR came from a woman aged 40 to 50 with Graves' ophthalmopathy. The sample consisted of blood.

The CDR3 region has the DNA TGTGCCACCAGTGATTTTGGCGGTGAAGCTTTCTTT. Translated, it gives CATSDFGGEAFF. The genes are TRBV24-1 and TRBJ1-1; D remains unclear. Trimming pared 1 base from V and 7 bases from J, leaving 6 bases between. Germline values: CDR1 KGHDR, CDR2 SFDVKD. The CDR3 sequence is 12 residues long.